This T cell receptor (beta chain) emerged from a study of blood T cells in healthy people across ages. As to this clonotype: Antigen: not known.

The CDR3 runs to 17 residues. V was pared by 6 bases and J by 2 bases, with 15 bases of the junction left unmatched. Germline V gene sequence: CDR1 MNHEY, CDR2 SVGEGT. Points from the study as a whole: There was a strong correlation between TCR beta diversity and naive T cell percentage. Using unsorted PBMCs precluded a conclusive naive versus antigen-experienced comparison.

With a J-beta primer mix and a sample-barcoded 5' primer, a second PCR ran about 7 to 12 cycles. From the 5' RACE reads, TCRdb called clonotypes with MiXCR, one entry per CDR3 protein. This sample has some 560,000 distinct CDR3 sequences; roughly a quarter occur once, and the top ten carry over 3.5%. These data are also associated with another study on T cells of mothers and their children.

The rearrangement links TRBV6-2 or TRBV6-3 to TRBJ2-5; 7 nucleotides match TRBD2. The TCR was taken from a boy between 2 and 10 years old in good health. The sample comprised blood. CDR3 amino acids: CASSLPKGLAEQETQYF. The CDR3 DNA follows: TGTGCCAGCAGCCTACCCAAGGGGCTAGCGGAACAAGAGACCCAGTACTTC.